The present T cell receptor (beta chain) was sequenced within a study of PD-L1 blockade in urothelial cancer. In the study overall: Most patients, twenty-five of 29, were males with bladder-origin cancer. Blood was evaluated 3 weeks (second dose) and 6 weeks after therapy began. Study-wide findings and caveats: Larger 3-week expansion of tumor-associated blood clones was seen in durable-benefit patients.

In the case of this clone: Its antigen is unidentified.

V dropped 8 bases and J dropped 2; count of bases not matched to a gene: 7. The CDR3 has 14 residues. The germline gives CDR1 MGHDK, CDR2 SYGVNS. Data came from immunoSEQ multiplex PCR; TCRdb stores just in-frame clones and leaves some out. The sample holds approximately 37,000 clones, around four fifths seen once. This rearrangement joins TRBV25-1 to TRBJ2-3; 7 positions agree with TRBD1. This material consisted of PBMCs, taken around atezolizumab (anti-PD-L1) treatment. This receptor was identified in a man aged 55 to 70 with urothelial cancer. As DNA, the CDR3 is TGTGCCAGCCAAGGAGACAGGGACACAGATACGCAGTATTTT. Residues: CASQGDRDTDTQYF.